Reported below is one T cell receptor (beta chain). This sample was taken from a study of blood T cell repertoires in COVID-19. In the original analysis: Amplification of reference gene primers provided the estimated nucleated cell counts. Assay: immunoSEQ multiplex PCR; the TCRdb copy retains only in-frame clones and omits some. Clone size and V and J calls were adopted from that table, with D and trimming inferred from the DNA. The profile shows roughly 180,000 clones, about four fifths of them singletons. Trimming left V 2 bases short and J 6 bases short, with 13 bases between. CDR3 length equals 14 residues. Germline V gene data show CDR1 as MNHEY and CDR2 as SMNVEV (reference sequence). Across 24 US areas, participants ranged in age from roughly 18 to 95 years. Before being deemed recovered, Cohort 3 donors had two negative PCRs, clearance, or symptom resolution.

Source material: PBMCs or T cells enriched from blood (not recorded which). The J gene is TRBJ1-2, the V gene TRBV27, with D hard to call. This TCR was recovered from a man aged 35 to 55 who had recovered from COVID-19. This CDR3 is CASSLRGSTDGYTF. The CDR3, as DNA: TGTGCCAGCAGTTTAAGAGGGAGTACGGATGGCTACACCTTC.